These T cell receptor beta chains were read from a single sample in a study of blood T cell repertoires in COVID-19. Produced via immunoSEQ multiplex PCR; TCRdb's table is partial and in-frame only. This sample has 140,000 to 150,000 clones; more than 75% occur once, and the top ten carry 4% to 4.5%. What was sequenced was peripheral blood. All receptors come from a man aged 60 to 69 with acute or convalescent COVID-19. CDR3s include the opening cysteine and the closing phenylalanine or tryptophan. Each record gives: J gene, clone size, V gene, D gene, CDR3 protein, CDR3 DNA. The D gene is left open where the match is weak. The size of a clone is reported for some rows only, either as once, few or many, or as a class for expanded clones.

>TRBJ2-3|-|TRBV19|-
CASSRGPQDTQYF
TGTGCCAGTAGTAGGGGGCCCCAAGATACGCAGTATTTT
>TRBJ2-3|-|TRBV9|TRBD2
CASSPLREGEDTQYF
TGTGCCAGCAGCCCGTTACGGGAGGGGGAAGATACGCAGTATTTT
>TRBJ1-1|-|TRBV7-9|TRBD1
CASSPDRAGSGEAFF
TGTGCCAGCAGCCCGGACAGGGCCGGGAGTGGTGAAGCTTTCTTT
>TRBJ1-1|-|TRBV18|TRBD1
CASSPGQGNTEAFF
TGTGCCAGCTCACCGGGACAGGGAAACACTGAAGCTTTCTTT
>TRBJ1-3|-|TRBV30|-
CAWNRGSGNTIYF
TGTGCCTGGAATAGAGGGTCTGGAAACACCATATATTTT
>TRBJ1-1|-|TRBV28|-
CASSYPWQNTEAFF
TGTGCCAGCAGTTATCCTTGGCAGAACACTGAAGCTTTCTTT
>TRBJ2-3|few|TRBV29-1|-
CSVRDGGRVTDTQYF
TGCAGCGTCCGAGACGGGGGGCGCGTCACAGATACGCAGTATTTT
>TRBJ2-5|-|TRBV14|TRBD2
CASSPAGLAGAVETQYF
TGTGCCAGCAGCCCCGCGGGACTAGCGGGAGCTGTGGAGACCCAGTACTTC
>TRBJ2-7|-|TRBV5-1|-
CASSLRAGSSYEQYF
TGCGCCAGCAGCCTGCGGGCGGGTTCCTCCTACGAGCAGTACTTC
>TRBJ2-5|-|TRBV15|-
CATSRGKQETQYF
TGTGCCACCAGCAGGGGCAAACAAGAGACCCAGTACTTC
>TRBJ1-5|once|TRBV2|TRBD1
CASSMSGGPQPQHF
TGTGCCAGCAGCATGTCAGGGGGCCCTCAGCCCCAGCATTTT
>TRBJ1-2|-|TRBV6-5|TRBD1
CASRARGQEYGYTF
TGTGCCAGCAGGGCCAGGGGGCAAGAGTATGGCTACACCTTC
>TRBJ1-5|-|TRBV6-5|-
CASSYSRLSNQPQHF
TGTGCCAGCAGTTACTCCAGGTTAAGCAATCAGCCCCAGCATTTT
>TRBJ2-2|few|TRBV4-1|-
CASSQSLPGGASGELFF
TGCGCCAGCAGCCAATCCCTCCCGGGGGGCGCGTCCGGGGAGCTGTTTTTT
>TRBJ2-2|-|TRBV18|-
CASSPRPGDTGELFF
TGTGCCAGCTCACCCCGCCCAGGGGACACCGGGGAGCTGTTTTTT
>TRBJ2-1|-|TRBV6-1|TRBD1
CASSGAGTGTYNEQFF
TGTGCCAGCAGTGGAGCCGGGACAGGGACCTACAATGAGCAGTTCTTC
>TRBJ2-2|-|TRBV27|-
CASSRLVGGELFF
TGTGCCAGCAGCAGACTAGTGGGCGGGGAGCTGTTTTTT
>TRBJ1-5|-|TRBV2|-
CASSVGGLKPQHF
TGTGCCAGCAGTGTAGGAGGACTCAAGCCCCAGCATTTT
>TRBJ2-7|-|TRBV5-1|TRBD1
CASSWGQGGTYEQYF
TGCGCCAGCAGCTGGGGACAGGGGGGAACCTACGAGCAGTACTTC
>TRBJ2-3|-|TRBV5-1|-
CASSLAYTDTQYF
TGCGCCAGCAGCTTGGCGTACACAGATACGCAGTATTTT
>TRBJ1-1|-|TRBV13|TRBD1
CASSPRTGTRMNTEAFF
TGTGCCAGCAGCCCGAGGACAGGGACTCGTATGAACACTGAAGCTTTCTTT
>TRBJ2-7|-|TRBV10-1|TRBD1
CASSGSGTGLDEQYF
TGCGCCAGCAGTGGTTCCGGGACAGGGCTGGACGAGCAGTACTTC
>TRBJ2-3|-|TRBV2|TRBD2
CASLDGGGADPTSSTDTQYF
TGTGCCAGCTTGGACGGGGGGGGCGCTGACCCTACTTCTAGCACAGATACGCAGTATTTT
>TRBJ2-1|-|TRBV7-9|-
CASSITRGEQFF
TGTGCCAGCAGTATTACCAGGGGTGAGCAGTTCTTC
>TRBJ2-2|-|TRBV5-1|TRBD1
CASSLGQGAVTGELFF
TGCGCCAGCAGCTTGGGACAGGGGGCCGTCACCGGGGAGCTGTTTTTT
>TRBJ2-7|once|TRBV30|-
CAWSVGTGQYF
TGTGCCTGGAGTGTAGGAACAGGGCAGTACTTC
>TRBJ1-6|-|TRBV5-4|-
CASSLEAINSPLHF
TGTGCCAGCAGCTTGGAAGCGATTAATTCACCCCTCCACTTT
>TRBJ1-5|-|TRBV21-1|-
CASSKLRQDQPQHF
TGTGCCAGCAGCAAACTGAGACAGGATCAGCCCCAGCATTTT
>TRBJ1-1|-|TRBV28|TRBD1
CASSLWGTGGENTEAFF
TGTGCCAGCAGTTTATGGGGGACAGGGGGTGAGAACACTGAAGCTTTCTTT
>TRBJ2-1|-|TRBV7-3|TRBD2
CASSLNGLAGVNEQFF
TGTGCCAGCAGCTTAAATGGTCTAGCGGGAGTCAATGAGCAGTTCTTC
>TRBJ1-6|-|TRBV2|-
CASSNFGRENNSPLHF
TGTGCCAGCAGTAACTTCGGACGGGAGAATAATTCACCCCTCCACTTT
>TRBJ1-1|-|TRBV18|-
CASSPGRSEAFF
TGTGCCAGCTCACCAGGGAGGTCTGAAGCTTTCTTT
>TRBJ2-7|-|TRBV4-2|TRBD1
CASSQTEGTGGYEQYF
TGTGCCAGCAGCCAAACCGAGGGGACAGGGGGCTACGAGCAGTACTTC
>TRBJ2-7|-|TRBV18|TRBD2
CASSLGTSEYLAYEQYF
TGTGCCAGCTCACTGGGGACTAGTGAGTACCTAGCGTACGAGCAGTACTTC
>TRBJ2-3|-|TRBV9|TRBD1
CASSPRQGADTQYF
TGTGCCAGCAGCCCGCGACAGGGGGCAGATACGCAGTATTTT
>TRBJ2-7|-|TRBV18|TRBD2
CASSPEGLAGWYEQYF
TGTGCCAGCTCACCAGAGGGACTAGCGGGATGGTACGAGCAGTACTTC
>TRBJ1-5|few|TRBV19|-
CASSLLDQPQHF
TGTGCCAGTAGTCTATTAGATCAGCCCCAGCATTTT
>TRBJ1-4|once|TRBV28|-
CASRTSRAARNEKLFF
TGTGCCAGCAGGACCTCCAGGGCAGCTAGAAATGAAAAACTGTTTTTT
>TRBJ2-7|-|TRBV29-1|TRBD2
CSASHGGTSGSNEQYF
TGCAGCGCCAGCCACGGGGGGACTAGCGGGAGTAACGAGCAGTACTTC
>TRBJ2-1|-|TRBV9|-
CASSPSSARSYNEQFF
TGTGCCAGCAGCCCGTCTAGCGCCCGCTCCTACAATGAGCAGTTCTTC
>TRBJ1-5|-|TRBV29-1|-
CSVGQGFNQPQHF
TGCAGCGTGGGGCAGGGGTTCAATCAGCCCCAGCATTTT
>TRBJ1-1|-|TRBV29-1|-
CSVRGTGPDTEAFF
TGCAGCGTCCGGGGCACAGGGCCCGACACTGAAGCTTTCTTT
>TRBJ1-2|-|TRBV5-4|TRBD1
CASRQRTGSSYGYTF
TGTGCCAGCAGACAACGGACAGGGAGTAGTTATGGCTACACCTTC
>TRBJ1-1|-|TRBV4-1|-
CASSQEGRNTEAFF
TGCGCCAGCAGCCAAGAGGGCAGGAACACTGAAGCTTTCTTT
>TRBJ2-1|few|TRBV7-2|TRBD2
CASSFSAGVTNEQFF
TGTGCCAGCAGCTTCTCGGCGGGAGTTACCAATGAGCAGTTCTTC
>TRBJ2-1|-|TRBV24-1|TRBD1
CATSATGVLLGEQFF
TGTGCCACCAGTGCCACAGGGGTGTTGTTGGGTGAGCAGTTCTTC
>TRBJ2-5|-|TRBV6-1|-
CASSEARRGPQYF
TGTGCCAGCAGTGAAGCGCGGCGGGGGCCCCAGTACTTC
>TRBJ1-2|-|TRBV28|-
CASSLWTDYGYTF
TGTGCCAGCAGTTTATGGACAGACTATGGCTACACCTTC
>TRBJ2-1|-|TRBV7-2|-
CASSFGLQNNEQFF
TGTGCCAGCAGCTTCGGACTACAAAACAATGAGCAGTTCTTC
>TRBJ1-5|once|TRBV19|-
CASSGQGSNQPQHF
TGTGCCAGTAGTGGGCAGGGTAGCAATCAGCCCCAGCATTTT